The clone carrying this TCR beta chain was found many times. Its antigen remains unidentified. The study ran its PCR with 60 Vbeta and 13 Jbeta primers. Produced via immunoSEQ multiplex PCR; TCRdb's table is partial and in-frame only. Among roughly 160,000 clones listed, roughly 80% were seen once. The data originate from a study of cytomegalovirus exposure and HLA in healthy donors. Overall study results and limits: In vitro checks showed that a few CMV-associated chains really do target CMV antigens. Association with HLA alleles at 0.05 false discovery rate was found for 15,000 to 20,000 TCR beta sequences in a later analysis. Later examination showed HLA-associated TCR beta chains had greater clonal expansion than equally common others.

CDR3 length equals 12 residues. Germline loops: CDR1 WSHSY, CDR2 SAAADI. V was trimmed by 2 bases and J by 13 bases, leaving 12 bases between them. The rearrangement links TRBV10-2 to TRBJ2-1; a weak D match, TRBD1 (7 bases). The origin of this receptor is a man aged 25 to 45 in good health and CMV-seropositive. What was sequenced was PBMCs. CDR3 protein: CASSERGRGQFF. The CDR3 DNA follows: TGCGCCAGCAGTGAGAGGGGGCGGGGCCAGTTCTTC.